This entry lists 29 T cell receptor beta chains sequenced from one sample in a study of cytomegalovirus exposure and HLA in healthy donors. The study ran its PCR with 60 Vbeta and 13 Jbeta primers. This table comes from immunoSEQ multiplex PCR, and its TCRdb copy is limited to in-frame clones, with some not included. The sample has some 210,000 clones; 70% to 80% are singletons. Sample: PBMCs. The origin of the receptors is a young woman in good health and CMV-seropositive.

The V call is TRBV2, the J call TRBJ1-2; D perhaps matches TRBD1 (6 bases). V gave up 2 bases and J gave up 8 bases, with 18 bases separating them. CDR1 is SNHLY and CDR2 is FYNNEI in the germline V gene. The CDR3 runs 15 residues. The CDR3 region is CASSERRDRLRGYTF. The CDR3 DNA follows: TGTGCCAGCAGTGAAAGGCGCGACAGGCTTAGGGGCTACACCTTC.

This chain uses TRBV5-8 with TRBJ2-3; TRBD2 matches 7 bases. This CDR3 comprises 16 residues. The trim removed 0 bases at V and 2 bases at J, leaving 6 bases unmatched. Germline-derived CDR1 and CDR2 are SGHTS and YDEGEE. CDR3 loop: CASSLGRGSDTDTQYF. CDR3 sequence (DNA): TGTGCCAGCAGCTTGGGGCGGGGGAGCGACACAGATACGCAGTATTTT.

V is TRBV5-1 and J is TRBJ2-5, with 7 bases lining up with TRBD2. The J call may be in error: the DNA end matches TRBJ2-7 better. Germline V gene data show CDR1 as SGHRS and CDR2 as YFSETQ. The CDR3 runs 16 residues. CDR3 coding DNA: TGCGCCAGCAGCTTGGAAGGGCGAGCGGGACCCCTCGAGCAGTACTTC. Translated, it gives CASSLEGRAGPLEQYF.

J is TRBJ1-6 and V is TRBV19; 10 bases map to TRBD1. The CDR3 spans 15 residues. The V gene end was trimmed by 10 bases and the J gene end by 11 bases; junction bases not matched to a gene: 14. CDR1 is LNHDA and CDR2 is SQIVND in the germline V gene (reference sequence). The CDR3 coding sequence is TGTGCCACCCAGACAGGGGGCCTCCCGATTACACCCCTCCACTTT. Residues: CATQTGGLPITPLHF.

The CDR3 region has the DNA TGTGCCACCAGCAAAGGGGGGGTCTACAATGAGCAGTTCTTC. Its protein is CATSKGGVYNEQFF. V and J are TRBV15 and TRBJ2-1; D may be TRBD2 (7 bases). This CDR3 has 14 residues. Deletions cut 4 bases from V and 3 bases from J, with 10 bases between. Germline CDR1 and CDR2: LNHNV and YYDKDF (reference sequence).

This clone was seen only a few times. This rearrangement joins TRBV28 to TRBJ2-7, with D unclear. Trimming took 5 bases from V and 4 from J, leaving 6 bases between them. The CDR3 extends over 11 amino acids. CDR1 and CDR2 from the germline V gene are MDHEN and SYDVKM. CDR3 amino acids: CASSRRYEQYF. The CDR3 DNA reads as TGTGCCAGCAGTAGGCGGTACGAGCAGTACTTC. The entire variable domain, with the rest obtained from reference TRBV28 and TRBJ2-7, is as follows: DVKVTQSSRYLVKRTGEKVFLECVQDMDHENMFWYRQDPGLGLRLIYFSYDVKMKEKGDIPEGYSVSREKKERFSLILESASTNQTSMYLCASSRRYEQYFGPGTRLTVT.

The chain employs TRBV18 and TRBJ2-7; D is uncertain. The CDR3 consists of 14 residues. V lost 4 bases and J 2 bases, leaving 12 bases between the germline ends. Germline values: CDR1 KGHSH, CDR2 LQKENI. CDR3 loop: CASSRLTAAYEQYF. The CDR3 coding sequence is TGTGCCAGCTCACGCTTGACTGCAGCCTACGAGCAGTACTTC.

The chain employs TRBV5-1 and TRBJ1-1; the match to TRBD1 covers 8 bases. CDR1 is SGHRS, CDR2 YFSETQ, per germline. The V segment lost 4 bases and the J segment 0 bases; nucleotides outside the gene matches: 8. This CDR3 is built from 16 residues. CDR3 amino acids: CASSNARTGMNTEAFF. DNA of the CDR3: TGCGCCAGCAGCAATGCAAGGACAGGGATGAACACTGAAGCTTTCTTT.

On this clone: The identical CDR3 is also encoded by other nucleotide sequences in the sample. The rearrangement links TRBV30 to TRBJ1-5; the D gene is possibly TRBD1 (5 bases). Trimming shortened V by 2 bases and J by 3 bases, and 11 bases separated the two germline ends. Germline CDR1 GTSNPN, CDR2 SVGIG (reference sequence). CDR3 length: 14 residues. The CDR3 bases are TGTGCCTGGAGTCGAGACAGCAACAATCAGCCCCAGCATTTT. As protein: CAWSRDSNNQPQHF.

This clone was picked up a small number of times. The rearrangement joins TRBV27 to TRBJ2-5; no clear D. The CDR3 covers 13 residues. The V gene's germline CDR1 is MNHEY and CDR2 SMNVEV (reference sequence). V was trimmed by 6 bases and J by 7 bases, leaving 15 bases between them. CDR3 in DNA: TGTGCCAGCAGGGCGCTGGAGATTGGGACCCAGTACTTC. It encodes CASRALEIGTQYF.

On this clone itself: At one end, the junction sequence differs from germline, possibly due to a read error. The V and J genes are TRBV11-2 and TRBJ2-3, with TRBD1 identical over 7 bases. Germline loops: CDR1 SGHAT, CDR2 FQNNGV. The CDR3 is 14 residues long. CDR3 DNA sequence: TGTGCCAGCAGCCACGGGGACAGTGGCGATACACAGTATTTT. Translation gives CASSHGDSGDTQYF.

The genes are TRBV27 and TRBJ2-7; the match to TRBD1 covers 8 bases. The CDR3 length is 15 residues. CDR1 is MNHEY, CDR2 SMNVEV, per germline (reference sequence). J lost 0 bases, V lost 5 bases, and 6 bases had no gene match. CDR3 loop: CASSGDRYSSYEQYF. For the CDR3, the DNA is TGTGCCAGCAGTGGGGACAGGTATAGCTCCTACGAGCAGTACTTC.

The chain carries TRBV6-7 and TRBJ1-5, with 8 bases lining up with TRBD1. TRBV6-7 is placed among ORFs of uncertain function. With 11 bases clipped from V and 8 bases from J, the junction kept 14 bases outside the gene matches. This CDR3 contains 14 residues. The CDR3 DNA follows: TGTGCCGGCCACAGAACAGGGGGGACAGAGCCCCAGCATTTT. Translation: CAGHRTGGTEPQHF.

This sequence joins TRBV15 and TRBJ2-5, with 15 bases identical to TRBD2. The CDR3 runs to 17 residues. The germline gives CDR1 LNHNV, CDR2 YYDKDF (reference sequence). V lost 3 bases and J lost 0; bases outside the gene matches: 2. The CDR3 protein is CATSSGTSGGYQETQYF. DNA for the CDR3: TGTGCCACCAGCAGCGGGACTAGCGGGGGGTACCAAGAGACCCAGTACTTC.

The CDR3 region has the DNA TGTGCCATCAGTGATCCGGGACAGGGGAAGTCAGAGACCCAGTACTTC. Translating gives CAISDPGQGKSETQYF. This sequence joins TRBV10-3 and TRBJ2-5; 10 positions agree with TRBD1. The length of the CDR3 is 16 residues. The junction had 8 bases not matched to a gene; V was cut back by 3 bases and J by 4 bases. CDR1 is ENHRY and CDR2 is SYGVKD in the germline V gene.

V and J are TRBV4-1 and TRBJ2-1; TRBD2 matches at 7 bases. The CDR3 loop spans 16 amino acids. V lost 2 bases to trimming and J lost 4 bases; unmatched junction nucleotides: 8. The germline gives CDR1 MGHRA, CDR2 YSYEKL. As DNA, the CDR3 is TGCGCCAGCAGCCAACCTGGGAGGGGCCTATACAATGAGCAGTTCTTC. It encodes CASSQPGRGLYNEQFF.

The chain recombines TRBV18 with TRBJ1-2; D is uncertain. CDR1 and CDR2 from the germline V gene are KGHSH and LQKENI. The germline V and J ends were trimmed by 2 bases and 5 bases, with 15 bases remaining between them. The CDR3 is 15 amino acids. Written as DNA, the CDR3 is TGTGCCAGCTCACCAGGGTACGGGGTAGAATATGGCTACACCTTC. Translating gives CASSPGYGVEYGYTF.

This chain links TRBV28 with TRBJ1-1; the D gene is possibly TRBD1 (5 bases). Trimming stripped 3 bases from V and 4 bases from J, with 12 bases between. CDR3 length equals 14 residues. From germline, CDR1 is MDHEN and CDR2 SYDVKM. The CDR3 is CASSFSGQGTEAFF. The CDR3 DNA follows: TGTGCCAGCAGTTTTTCCGGACAAGGCACTGAAGCTTTCTTT. Supplemented by reference TRBV28 and TRBJ1-1, the full variable domain reads DVKVTQSSRYLVKRTGEKVFLECVQDMDHENMFWYRQDPGLGLRLIYFSYDVKMKEKGDIPEGYSVSREKKERFSLILESASTNQTSMYLCASSFSGQGTEAFFGQGTRLTVV.

The V gene is TRBV5-6, the J gene TRBJ2-3; 7 bases fit TRBD1. V was pared by 5 bases and J by 1 base, with 7 bases of the junction left unmatched. The CDR3 contains 15 residues. Germline V lookup: CDR1 SGHDT, CDR2 YYEEEE. The CDR3 loop reads CASSPPGTGTDTQYF. The CDR3 region has the DNA TGTGCCAGCAGTCCGCCCGGGACAGGCACAGATACGCAGTATTTT.

The chain recombines TRBV11-1 with TRBJ2-7; D is unresolved. The V end was cut by 1 base, the J end by 2 bases, with 12 bases between. The CDR3 has 15 amino acids. Germline CDR1 is SGHAT and CDR2 is FQDESV (reference sequence). The CDR3 protein is CASSLGETETYEQYF. The DNA for the CDR3 is TGTGCCAGCAGCTTAGGTGAGACGGAGACCTACGAGCAGTACTTC.

This clone was recorded only once. This chain uses TRBV5-1 with TRBJ1-3; D is possibly TRBD1 (5 bases). CDR1 and CDR2 (germline): SGHRS, YFSETQ. This CDR3 is built from 16 residues. Trimming removed 4 bases from V and 0 bases from J, with 14 bases in between. The CDR3 coding sequence is TGCGCCAGCAGCGGCGGGACGGGCGTCTCTGGAAACACCATATATTTT. This translates into CASSGGTGVSGNTIYF.

This chain connects TRBV9 to TRBJ1-6; 8 nucleotides line up with TRBD1. Germline-derived CDR1 and CDR2 are SGDLS and YYNGEE. With 3 bases clipped from V and 7 bases from J, the junction kept 3 bases outside the gene matches. CDR3 size: 14 residues. This CDR3 is CASSATGENSPLHF. The CDR3 DNA follows: TGTGCCAGCAGCGCGACAGGGGAAAATTCACCCCTCCACTTT. Using reference TRBV9 and TRBJ1-6 for the parts outside the CDR3, the full variable domain is DSGVTQTPKHLITATGQRVTLRCSPRSGDLSVYWYQQSLDQGLQFLIQYYNGEERAKGNILERFSAQQFPDLHSELNLSSLELGDSALYFCASSATGENSPLHFGNGTRLTVT.

The chain uses TRBV9 and TRBJ2-1; D is undetermined. With 0 bases removed from V and 7 bases from J, the gap between germline ends came to 8 bases. Germline-derived CDR1 and CDR2 are SGDLS and YYNGEE. The CDR3 length is 13 residues. The CDR3 here is CASSVGSVNEQFF. For the CDR3, the DNA is TGTGCCAGCAGCGTAGGATCGGTGAATGAGCAGTTCTTC.

V is TRBV10-3 and J is TRBJ2-5; possibly TRBD1 for D (8 bases). The CDR3 sequence is 14 residues long. Trimming took 6 bases from V and 5 from J, leaving 16 bases between them. Germline V gene sequence: CDR1 ENHRY, CDR2 SYGVKD. The CDR3 DNA follows: TGTGCCATCAGACAGGGGGGAGGGCCGGAGACCCAGTACTTC. This gives the protein CAIRQGGGPETQYF.

The chain couples TRBV28 to TRBJ1-2; D may be TRBD1 (6 bases). The CDR3 spans 16 residues. Deletions cut 6 bases from V and 8 bases from J, with 25 bases between. Per germline, CDR1 MDHEN and CDR2 SYDVKM. Written as DNA, the CDR3 is TGTGCCAGCAGCTCCCTAAACAGGGCGAGTTACCGGGGCTACACCTTC. The encoded protein is CASSSLNRASYRGYTF.

The chain uses TRBV4-1 and TRBJ1-1, with D perhaps TRBD1 (5 bases). This CDR3 is built from 17 residues. CDR1 and CDR2 (germline): MGHRA, YSYEKL. V was pared by 4 bases and J by 1 base, with 19 bases between. The CDR3 sequence: CASSPSTRETGNTEAFF. CDR3 DNA: TGCGCCAGCAGCCCAAGCACGCGTGAAACAGGGAACACTGAAGCTTTCTTT.

The rearrangement links TRBV2 to TRBJ1-3, with 7 bases identical to TRBD1. V was clipped by 4 bases and J by 3 bases; unmatched bases: 9. The CDR3 runs 16 residues. The germline V gene encodes CDR1 SNHLY and CDR2 FYNNEI. CDR3 loop: CASSVETTGVGNTIYF. The CDR3 region has the DNA TGTGCCAGCAGTGTTGAAACAACAGGGGTTGGAAACACCATATATTTT.

CDR3 residues: CASSQDLEGRGYTF. CDR3 nucleotide sequence: TGCGCCAGCAGCCAAGATTTGGAGGGGCGTGGCTACACCTTC. This chain links TRBV4-3 with TRBJ1-2; D is possibly TRBD1 (5 bases). Germline CDR1 reads LGHNA; CDR2 reads YSLEER. V shed 0 bases and J shed 7 bases, with 12 bases lying between them. This CDR3 spans 14 amino acids.

J is TRBJ2-3 and V is TRBV9; the D gene is possibly TRBD2 (5 bases). Trimming stripped 3 bases from V and 1 base from J, with 12 bases between. The germline V gene has CDR1 SGDLS and CDR2 YYNGEE. The CDR3 has 15 residues. The CDR3 sequence is CASSDAGWGTDTQYF. In DNA, the CDR3 is TGTGCCAGCAGCGACGCGGGCTGGGGCACAGATACGCAGTATTTT.